A single TCR beta chain is shown here with its context. This entry belongs to a study of shared clonotypes between healthy human individuals. For the study at large: Per donor, CD8 memory used one plate, CD8 naive used two, CD4 memory used three and CD4 naive used three.

Donors included only healthy HIV-negative adults lacking recent acute infections or vaccinations. It was into CD45RA+ naive and CD45RA-negative memory subsets that the CD4+ cells were split. Germline V lookup: CDR1 MDHEN, CDR2 SYDVKM. CDR3 size: 13 residues. The germline V and J ends were trimmed by 8 bases and 3 bases, with 13 bases remaining between them. Several immunoSEQ 96-well plates shared each subset's DNA, each plate a replicate. The assay was immunoSEQ multiplex PCR, and TCRdb's table has in-frame clones only and misses some. The sample has about 1.1 million clones, around 78% seen once. The chain couples TRBV28 to TRBJ1-2; D is perhaps TRBD1 (6 bases). The sequence derives from a man aged 18 to 29 in good health. Some clones in this sample may be carry-over from other donors' samples. The sample consisted of memory CD4+ T cells from PBMCs. Indicated subset: CD45RA-negative fraction. CDR3 DNA: TGTGCCAGCCTCGAGGCAGGGGACTATGGCTACACCTTC. Its protein product is CASLEAGDYGYTF.